This entry lists 15 T cell receptor beta chains sequenced from one sample in a study of vaccination effects on CD4 cells after COVID-19. Following culture for around 10 days, CD4+ T cells were isolated. These receptors have no identified antigens. The assay was immunoSEQ multiplex PCR, and TCRdb's table has in-frame clones only and misses some. Of around 27,000 clones listed, approximately 60% were seen once; the top ten hold less than 10%. Source: CD4+ T cells from PBMCs cultured without peptide, taken before COVID-19 vaccination. Every receptor here comes from a human donor who received a COVID-19 vaccine.

The chain employs TRBV2 and TRBJ2-1; 10 nucleotides line up with TRBD2. The V and J ends lost 10 bases and 6 bases, in that order; junction bases with no gene match: 6. The CDR3 loop spans 13 amino acids. Germline V CDR1 and CDR2: SNHLY, FYNNEI. CDR3 in DNA: TGTGCCATCCCTAGCGGGAGTCTCAATGAGCAGTTCTTC. Its protein product is CAIPSGSLNEQFF.

The chain couples TRBV12-3 or TRBV12-4 to TRBJ1-1; D is possibly TRBD1 (5 bases). The V end was cut by 6 bases, the J end by 3 bases, with 5 bases between. This CDR3 comprises 11 residues. Written as DNA, the CDR3 is TGTGCCAGCAGACAGGACACTGAAGCTTTCTTT. It codes for CASRQDTEAFF.

This clone is a singleton in its sample. This rearrangement joins TRBV7-9 to TRBJ2-7; a weak D match, TRBD2 (7 bases). Germline CDR1 and CDR2: SEHNR and FQNEAQ (reference sequence). There are 14 residues in the CDR3. V was pared by 7 bases and J by 2 bases, with 15 bases between. The CDR3 sequence is CASTKGGGTYEQYF. The CDR3 DNA sequence: TGTGCCAGCACCAAGGGGGGGGGAACCTACGAGCAGTACTTC.

This rearrangement joins TRBV5-1 to TRBJ2-5; 10 bases are a match to TRBD2. Germline CDR1 reads SGHRS; CDR2 reads YFSETQ. V shed 3 bases and J 3 bases; nucleotides not matched to a gene: 2. CDR3 length: 14 amino acids. For the CDR3, the DNA is TGCGCCAGCAGCTCGCTAGCGGGAGAAGAGACCCAGTACTTC. Translation: CASSSLAGEETQYF. The full variable domain, its missing parts supplied by reference TRBV5-1 and TRBJ2-5, is KAGVTQTPRYLIKTRGQQVTLSCSPISGHRSVSWYQQTPGQGLQFLFEYFSETQRNKGNFPGRFSGRQFSNSRSEMNVSTLELGDSALYLCASSSLAGEETQYFGPGTRLLVL.

The chain is built from TRBV7-2 and TRBJ2-2, with 7 bases fitting TRBD2. V shed 8 bases and J 4 bases; nucleotides not matched to a gene: 10. This CDR3 has 15 amino acids. Per germline, CDR1 SGHTA and CDR2 FQGNSA. The CDR3 region is CASRTMGGGTGELFF. As DNA, the CDR3 is TGTGCCAGCCGTACTATGGGGGGGGGCACCGGGGAGCTGTTTTTT.

V and J are TRBV18 and TRBJ1-1, with TRBD1 matching 7 bases. Germline lookup yields CDR1 KGHSH and CDR2 LQKENI. Losses at the gene ends were 3 bases for V and 5 bases for J; bases not matched to a gene: 3. The CDR3 contains 13 residues. Here the CDR3 reads CASSPTGYTEAFF. Here the CDR3 DNA reads TGTGCCAGCTCACCGACAGGGTATACTGAAGCTTTCTTT.

This sequence joins TRBV5-1 and TRBJ2-1; 12 bases align to TRBD2. Germline V lookup: CDR1 SGHRS, CDR2 YFSETQ. The V segment lost 4 bases and the J segment 7 bases; nucleotides outside the gene matches: 9. The CDR3 totals 16 residues. The DNA for the CDR3 is TGCGCCAGCAGCGTTAGACTAGCGGGAGTTGGGAATGAGCAGTTCTTC. Protein product: CASSVRLAGVGNEQFF.

The rearrangement joins TRBV7-2 to TRBJ2-3, with D tentatively TRBD1 (6 bases). V dropped 6 bases and J dropped 0 bases, with 10 bases sitting between them. The germline gives CDR1 SGHTA, CDR2 FQGNSA. The CDR3 contains 14 residues. As DNA, the CDR3 is TGTGCCAGCAGAAAAGGACAGAGCACAGATACGCAGTATTTT. Translation gives CASRKGQSTDTQYF.

In its sample, this clone was seen a few times. This chain connects TRBV7-9 to TRBJ2-1; tentative D call: TRBD2 (5 bases). Trimming removed 4 bases from V and 4 bases from J, with 8 bases in between. The length of the CDR3 is 13 residues. Looked up from germline, CDR1 is SEHNR and CDR2 is FQNEAQ (reference sequence). The CDR3: CASSSGLYNEQFF. As DNA, the CDR3 is TGTGCCAGCAGCTCTGGACTGTACAATGAGCAGTTCTTC.

The chain recombines TRBV21-1 with TRBJ1-2. TRBV21-1 is noted as a pseudogene. The CDR3 sequence is 16 residues long. The CDR3 sequence: CASSKGNHYVVFGYTF. The CDR3 nucleotides read TGTGCCAGCAGCAAAGGAAACCATTATGTGGTTTTTGGCTACACCTTC.

V and J are TRBV3-1 (or the pseudogene TRBV3-2) and TRBJ1-4; 10 nucleotides match TRBD1. CDR3 size: 15 residues. Per the germline V gene, CDR1 is LGHDT and CDR2 is YNNKEL (reference sequence). The V gene end was trimmed by 4 bases and the J gene end by 5 bases; junction bases not matched to a gene: 4. As DNA, the CDR3 is TGTGCCAGCAGCCTACGGACAGGGGGAAATGAAAAACTGTTTTTT. This codes for CASSLRTGGNEKLFF.

The chain combines TRBV12-3 or TRBV12-4 with TRBJ2-7; the match to TRBD2 covers 7 bases. Germline trimming cut 7 bases from V and 3 bases from J; bases unmatched to any gene: 6. CDR3 length: 13 residues. The CDR3 DNA reads TGTGCCAGCACCGAGCGGGGCCGCTACGAGCAGTACTTC. Its protein product is CASTERGRYEQYF.

The chain has TRBV7-2 and TRBJ2-5; 8 bases are a match to TRBD2. V was pared by 7 bases and J by 9 bases, with 13 bases of the junction left unmatched. Germline-derived CDR1 and CDR2 are SGHTA and FQGNSA. This CDR3 is 14 amino acids long. CDR3 DNA: TGTGCCAGCAACCCACTAGCGGCCCGGGGGGCCCAGTACTTC. Its translation is CASNPLAARGAQYF. Full variable domain (rest looked up from reference TRBV7-2 and TRBJ2-5): GAGVSQSPSNKVTEKGKDVELRCDPISGHTALYWYRQSLGQGLEFLIYFQGNSAPDKSGLPSDRFSAERTGGSVSTLTIQRTQQEDSAVYLCASNPLAARGAQYFGPGTRLLVL.

The chain joins TRBV10-1 to TRBJ1-1; D possibly corresponds to TRBD1 (5 bases). V was clipped by 6 bases and J by 5 bases, with 16 bases between them. The CDR3 length is 14 residues. CDR1 is WNHNN, CDR2 SYGVQD, per germline (reference sequence). The CDR3, as DNA: TGCGCCAGCAGGGCCACGGCCCGGGGGACTGAAGCTTTCTTT. Translating it yields CASRATARGTEAFF.

The chain couples TRBV19 to TRBJ2-7, with D possibly matching TRBD1 (6 bases). Germline assignment: CDR1 LNHDA and CDR2 SQIVND (reference sequence). The CDR3 sequence is 15 residues long. Trimming pared 3 bases from V and 3 bases from J, leaving 15 bases between. CDR3 amino acids: CASSISPGQIYEQYF. The CDR3 DNA follows: TGTGCCAGTAGTATCTCTCCGGGACAAATCTACGAGCAGTACTTC.